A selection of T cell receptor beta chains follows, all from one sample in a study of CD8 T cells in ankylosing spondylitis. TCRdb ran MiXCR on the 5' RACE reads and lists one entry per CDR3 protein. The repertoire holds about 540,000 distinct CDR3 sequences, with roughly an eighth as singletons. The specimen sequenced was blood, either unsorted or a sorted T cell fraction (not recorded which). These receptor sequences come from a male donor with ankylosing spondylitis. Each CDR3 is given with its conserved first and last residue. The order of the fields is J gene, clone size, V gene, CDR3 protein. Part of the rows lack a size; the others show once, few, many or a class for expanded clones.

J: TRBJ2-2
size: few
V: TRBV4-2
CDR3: CASSHVSGRAGELFF

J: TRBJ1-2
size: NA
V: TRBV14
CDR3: CASSQDGPANYGYTF

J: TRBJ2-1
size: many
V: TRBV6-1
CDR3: CASSEGLAVNEQFF

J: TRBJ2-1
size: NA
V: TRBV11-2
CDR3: CASSSLRGDNEQFF

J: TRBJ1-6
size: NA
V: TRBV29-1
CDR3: CSVSEGTKDSPLHF

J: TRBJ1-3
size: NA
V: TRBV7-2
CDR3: CASSLWGQGSGNTIYF

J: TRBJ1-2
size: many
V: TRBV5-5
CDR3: CASSLGQTLYGYTF

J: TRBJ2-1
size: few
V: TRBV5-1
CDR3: CASSLALDYNEQFF

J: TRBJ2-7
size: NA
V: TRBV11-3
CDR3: CASSAFQGVEQYF

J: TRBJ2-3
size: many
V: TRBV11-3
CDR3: CASSRGQLYSTDTQYF

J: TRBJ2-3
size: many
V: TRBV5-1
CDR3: CASSLDRGGPDTQYF

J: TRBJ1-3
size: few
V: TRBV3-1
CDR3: CASSQDTTNGNTIYF

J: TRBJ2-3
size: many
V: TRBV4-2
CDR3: CASSQKLVTDTQYF

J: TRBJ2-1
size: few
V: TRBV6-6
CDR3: CASRETGGNEQFF

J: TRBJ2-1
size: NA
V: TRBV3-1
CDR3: CASSQFFLTSGRASEQFF

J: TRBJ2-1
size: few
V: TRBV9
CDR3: CASGLGEQFF

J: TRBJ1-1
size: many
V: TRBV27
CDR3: CASSNPTGAGMNTEAFF

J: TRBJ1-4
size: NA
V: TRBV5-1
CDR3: CASSRGYKEKLFF

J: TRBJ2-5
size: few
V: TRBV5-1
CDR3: CASSLGVQATQETQYF

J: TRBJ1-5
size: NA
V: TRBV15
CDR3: CATSRPYGDQPQHF

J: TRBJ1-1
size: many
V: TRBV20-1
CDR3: CSETPMNTEAFF

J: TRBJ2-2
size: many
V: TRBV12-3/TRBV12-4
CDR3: CASSPDGYGELFF

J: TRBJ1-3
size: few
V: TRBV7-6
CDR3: CASSFKGSGNTIYF

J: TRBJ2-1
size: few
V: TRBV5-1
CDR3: CASSAGGNEQFF

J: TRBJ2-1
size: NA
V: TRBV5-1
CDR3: CASSPGTSGTLVNNEQFF

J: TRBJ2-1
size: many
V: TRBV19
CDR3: CASSIASNNEQFF

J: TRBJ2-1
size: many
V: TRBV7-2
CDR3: CASSLVLAGGRNEQFF

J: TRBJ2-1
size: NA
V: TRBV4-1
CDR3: CASSQGGLAGVYEQFF

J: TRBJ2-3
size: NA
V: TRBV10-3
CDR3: CAISESRGGERTDTQYF

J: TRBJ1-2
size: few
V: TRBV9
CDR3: CASSVTGNYGYTF

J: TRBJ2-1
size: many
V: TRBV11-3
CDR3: CASSLVGLAGGPNEQFF

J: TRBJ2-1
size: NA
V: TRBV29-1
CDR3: CSVEEMEGSYNEQFF

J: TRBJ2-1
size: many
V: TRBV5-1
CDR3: CASSLSPLGSYNEQFF

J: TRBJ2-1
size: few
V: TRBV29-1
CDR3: CSVARLKEQFF

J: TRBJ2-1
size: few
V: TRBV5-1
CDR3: CASSPGGTTYNEQFF

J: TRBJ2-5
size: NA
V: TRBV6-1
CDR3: CASSISFSGRLQETQYF

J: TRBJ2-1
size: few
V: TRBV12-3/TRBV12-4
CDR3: CASSLGLAGVGSNEQFF

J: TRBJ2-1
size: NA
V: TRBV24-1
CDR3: CATTSGNEQFF

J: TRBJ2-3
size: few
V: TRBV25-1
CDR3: CASSGLAVLTDTQYF

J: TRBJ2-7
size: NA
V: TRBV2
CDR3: CANPKGAANSYEQYF

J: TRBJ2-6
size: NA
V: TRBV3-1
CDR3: CASSPRLVGSVSGANVLTF

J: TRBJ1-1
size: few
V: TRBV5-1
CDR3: CASSWGGGQRNTEAFF

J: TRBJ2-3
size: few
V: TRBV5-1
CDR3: CASSPGPGREDTQYF

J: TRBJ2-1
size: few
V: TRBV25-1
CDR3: CASTGTSGRVSYNEQFF

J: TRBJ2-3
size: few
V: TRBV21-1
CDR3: CASSPGGVAGGTDTQYF

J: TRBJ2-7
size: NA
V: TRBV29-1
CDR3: CSVGGRSSNEQYF

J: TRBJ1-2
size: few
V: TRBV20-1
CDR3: CSAVGTGGFNYGYTF

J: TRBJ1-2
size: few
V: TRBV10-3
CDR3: CAISMSDFGYGYTF

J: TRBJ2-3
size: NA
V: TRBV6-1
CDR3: CASSRLVRDTQYF

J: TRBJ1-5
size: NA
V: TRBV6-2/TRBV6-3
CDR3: CASKGGRNQPQHF

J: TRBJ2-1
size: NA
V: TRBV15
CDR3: CATSRGLAARDEQFF

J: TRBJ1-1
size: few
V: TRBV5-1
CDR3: CASSKMTDSRITEAFF